This record concerns one T cell receptor (beta chain) sequence. This clonotype came up many times. Its antigen target is currently unknown. No base quality values were provided; no much bigger clone lies one nucleotide off. The V and J ends are trimmed by 4 bases and 1 base, leaving 10 bases between them. Sequences SGHRS (CDR1) and YFSETQ (CDR2) are obtained from the germline V gene. The CDR3 covers 14 residues, taking in both the cysteine and the phenylalanine. Solely the CDR3 DNA is kept, with 42 bases framed from the first base. Library construction relied on PCR. These reads were obtained on an Illumina HiSeq 2500. TCR libraries were prepared with molecular barcoding, using unique molecular identifiers to normalize TCRbeta repertoire quantification. Clones were called with MiXCR by TCRdb after fastp trimmed the public reads at Q25, and only in-frame beta chains were retained. CDR3 protein duplicates are merged, each entry listing the most common genes and DNA. Recorded for this sample are hundreds of thousands of distinct CDR3 sequences; 10% to 15% of them occurred a single time. In total, the top ten clones hold about 2% of the sample.

Reading the label with the study, this specimen's treatment or condition is: allogeneic hematopoietic cell transplantation with graft depleted of TCRalphabeta T cells and CD19 B cells. The transplant recipients were children given TCRalphabeta/CD19-depleted allogeneic hematopoietic cell grafts. The sample belongs to a study of T-cell reconstitution after alpha-beta-depleted transplantation in children (dated by TCRdb to the mid-2010s). Background for the entire study: T-cell immune reconstitution after TCRalphabeta/CD19-depleted allogeneic hematopoietic cell transplantation in children was quantitatively tracked in the study by means of TCR repertoire profiling.

Overall study results and their limits: The frequencies of hyperexpanded clones fell over the following months, and after one year, T-cell counts and TCRbeta diversity were mostly attributed to newly produced T cells. In some patients, high TCRbeta diversity at day 60 was attributed to recipient T cells and intrathymic progenitors that had survived conditioning. The apparently early recovery of alphabetaT-cell counts about two months after transplant reportedly depended on only several hundred rapidly expanded clones that came from non-depleted graft cells.

The TCR originated in a male patient aged 10-17 years who had a stem cell transplant for acute myeloid leukemia, so the T cells may come from the graft donor. The receptor chain draws on TRBV5-1 and TRBJ2-3, with no D gene named confidently. Specimen: PBMCs, mostly from graft donor cells, collected 360 days after TCRalphabeta/CD19-depleted stem cell transplant. This receptor has the CDR3 CASSLLPGTDTQYF. Read as DNA, the sequence is TGCGCCAGCAGCCTCCTGCCCGGCACAGATACGCAGTATTTT.